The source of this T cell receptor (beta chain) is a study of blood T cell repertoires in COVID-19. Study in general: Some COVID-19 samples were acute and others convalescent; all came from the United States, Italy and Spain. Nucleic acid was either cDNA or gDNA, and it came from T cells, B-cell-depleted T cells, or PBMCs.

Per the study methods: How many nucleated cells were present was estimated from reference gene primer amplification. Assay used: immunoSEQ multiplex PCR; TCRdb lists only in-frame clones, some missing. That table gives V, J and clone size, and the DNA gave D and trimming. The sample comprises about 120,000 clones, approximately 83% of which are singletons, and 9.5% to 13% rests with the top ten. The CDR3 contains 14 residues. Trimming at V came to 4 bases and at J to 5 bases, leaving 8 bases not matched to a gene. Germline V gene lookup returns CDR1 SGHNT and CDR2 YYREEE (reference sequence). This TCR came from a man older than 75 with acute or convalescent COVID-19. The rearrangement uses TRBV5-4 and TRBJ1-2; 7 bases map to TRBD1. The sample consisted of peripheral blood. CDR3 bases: TGTGCCAGCAGCAGAGACAGGGATAGATATGGCTACACCTTC. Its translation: CASSRDRDRYGYTF. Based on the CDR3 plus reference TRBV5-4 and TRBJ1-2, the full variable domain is ETGVTQSPTHLIKTRGQQVTLRCSSQSGHNTVSWYQQALGQGPQFIFQYYREEENGRGNFPPRFSGLQFPNYSSELNVNALELDDSALYLCASSRDRDRYGYTFGSGTRLTVV.